The T cell receptor beta chain described here comes from a study of tumor and adjacent non-tumor tissue in lung cancer. Background on the study: Each sample yielded a few million productive TCRbeta reads on average. Overall study results and limits: Tumor TCR diversity, when higher, was linked to shorter survival.

A modified ARM-PCR protocol with three rounds of nested PCR amplified TCRbeta. MiXCR was run by TCRdb on the multiplex PCR reads, yielding one entry per CDR3 protein. The sample lists roughly 200,000 distinct CDR3 sequences, 71% occurring once. In the case of this clonotype: What it recognizes is unknown. The junction does not match germline at one end; this may be a read error.

CDR1 is SGHNT and CDR2 is YENEEA in the germline V gene. This CDR3 comprises 13 residues. No cell sorting was done before RNA was extracted from the tissue. The specimen was lung tumor tissue. This sequence was found in a man between 60 and 75 years old with non-small cell lung cancer. The chain links TRBV11-3 to TRBJ1-1; D is unresolved. CDR3 bases: TGTGCCAACAGCTTTCAATGGAACACTGAAGCTTTCTTT. Translation: CANSFQWNTEAFF.